This record concerns one TCR beta chain sequence. Antigen specificity is unknown. Germline V CDR1 and CDR2: DFQATT, SNEGSKA (reference sequence). Trimming shortened V by 1 base and J by 4 bases, and 4 bases separated the two germline ends. This CDR3 has 11 residues. These data belong to a study of shared clonotypes between healthy human individuals. Naive CD8 cells comprised CD45RO-negative, CCR7-positively selected cells, excluding terminally differentiated effector memory CD45RA+ cells. Over several immunoSEQ plates, each subset's genomic DNA was distributed in even portions. Clones were read by immunoSEQ multiplex PCR, and TCRdb kept only the in-frame ones, dropping some. The sample lists 630,000 or so clones; roughly 98% were seen once. Findings and limits, study-wide: Naive subsets generally exceeded memory subsets in estimated richness. Sharing of clonotypes among donors was expected to vary with sequencing depth.

The chain recombines TRBV20-1 with TRBJ1-2; D remains unclear. The TCR was taken from a man aged 30-40 years in good health. The sequencing input was naive CD8+ T cells sorted from blood. CDR3 sequence: CSARGSYGYTF. The CDR3 nucleotides are TGCAGTGCTAGAGGGTCCTATGGCTACACCTTC.